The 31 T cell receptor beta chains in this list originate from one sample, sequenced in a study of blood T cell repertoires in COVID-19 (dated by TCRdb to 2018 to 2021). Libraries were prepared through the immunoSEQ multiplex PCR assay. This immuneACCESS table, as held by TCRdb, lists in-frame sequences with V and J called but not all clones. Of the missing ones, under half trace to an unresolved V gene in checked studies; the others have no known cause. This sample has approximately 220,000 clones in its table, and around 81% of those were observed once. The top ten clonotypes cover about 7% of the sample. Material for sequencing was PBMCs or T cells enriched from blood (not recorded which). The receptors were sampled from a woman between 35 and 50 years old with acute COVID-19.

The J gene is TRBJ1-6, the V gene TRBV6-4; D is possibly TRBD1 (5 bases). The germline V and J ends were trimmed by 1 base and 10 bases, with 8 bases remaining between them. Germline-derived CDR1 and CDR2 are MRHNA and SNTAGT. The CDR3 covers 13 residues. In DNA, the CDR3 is TGTGCCAGCAGTGACTTCAAGGGGTCACCCCTCCACTTT. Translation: CASSDFKGSPLHF.

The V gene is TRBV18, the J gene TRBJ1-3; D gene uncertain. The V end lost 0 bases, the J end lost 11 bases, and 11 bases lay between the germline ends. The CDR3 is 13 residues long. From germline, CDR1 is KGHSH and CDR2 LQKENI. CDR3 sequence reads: CASSPPPGSAIYF. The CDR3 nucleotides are TGTGCCAGCTCACCACCCCCGGGTTCGGCCATATATTTT.

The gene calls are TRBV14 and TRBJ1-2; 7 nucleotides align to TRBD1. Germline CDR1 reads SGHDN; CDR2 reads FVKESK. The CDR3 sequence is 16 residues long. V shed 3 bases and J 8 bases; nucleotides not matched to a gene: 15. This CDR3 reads CASSQRTGPKLSGYTF. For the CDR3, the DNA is TGTGCCAGCAGCCAGCGGACAGGCCCAAAACTATCGGGCTACACCTTC.

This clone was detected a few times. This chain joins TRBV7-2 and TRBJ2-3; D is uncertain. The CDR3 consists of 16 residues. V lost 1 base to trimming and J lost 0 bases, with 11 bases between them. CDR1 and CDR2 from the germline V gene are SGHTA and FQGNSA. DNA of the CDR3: TGTGCCAGCAGCTTAGGGCTCAGGATAAGCACAGATACGCAGTATTTT. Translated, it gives CASSLGLRISTDTQYF.

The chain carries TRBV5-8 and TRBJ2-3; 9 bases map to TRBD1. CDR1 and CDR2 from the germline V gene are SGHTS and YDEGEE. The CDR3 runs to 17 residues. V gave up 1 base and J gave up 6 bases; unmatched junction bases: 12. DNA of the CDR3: TGTGCCAGCAGCTTGCTTTCATTAGGACAGGGGCGTGATACGCAGTATTTT. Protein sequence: CASSLLSLGQGRDTQYF.

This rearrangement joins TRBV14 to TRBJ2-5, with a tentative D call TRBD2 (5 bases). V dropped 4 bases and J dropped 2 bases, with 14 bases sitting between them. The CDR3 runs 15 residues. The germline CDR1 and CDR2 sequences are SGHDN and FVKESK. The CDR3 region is CASSLLAGGQETQYF. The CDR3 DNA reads TGTGCCAGCAGCCTCTTAGCAGGCGGGCAAGAGACCCAGTACTTC.

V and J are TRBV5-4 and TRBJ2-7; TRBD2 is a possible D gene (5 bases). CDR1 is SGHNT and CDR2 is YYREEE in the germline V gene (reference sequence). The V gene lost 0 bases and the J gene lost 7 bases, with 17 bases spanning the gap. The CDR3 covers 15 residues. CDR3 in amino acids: CASSLDSAHTGEQYF. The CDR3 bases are TGTGCCAGCAGCTTGGACAGCGCTCATACGGGGGAGCAGTACTTC. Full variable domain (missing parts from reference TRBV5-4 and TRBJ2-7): ETGVTQSPTHLIKTRGQQVTLRCSSQSGHNTVSWYQQALGQGPQFIFQYYREEENGRGNFPPRFSGLQFPNYSSELNVNALELDDSALYLCASSLDSAHTGEQYFGPGTRLTVT.

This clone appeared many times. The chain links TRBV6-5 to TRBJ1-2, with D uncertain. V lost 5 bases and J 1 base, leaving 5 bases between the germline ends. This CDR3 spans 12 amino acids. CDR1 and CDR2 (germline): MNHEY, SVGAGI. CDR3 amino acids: CASSPRNYGYTF. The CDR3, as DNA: TGTGCCAGCAGTCCGCGTAACTATGGCTACACCTTC.

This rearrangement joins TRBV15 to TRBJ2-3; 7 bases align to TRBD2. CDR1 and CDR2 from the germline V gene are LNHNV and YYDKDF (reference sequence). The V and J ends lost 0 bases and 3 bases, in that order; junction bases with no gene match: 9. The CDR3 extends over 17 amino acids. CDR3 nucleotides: TGTGCCACCAGCAGAGATTTGGGGGAGGGCCGTACAGATACGCAGTATTTT. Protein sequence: CATSRDLGEGRTDTQYF.

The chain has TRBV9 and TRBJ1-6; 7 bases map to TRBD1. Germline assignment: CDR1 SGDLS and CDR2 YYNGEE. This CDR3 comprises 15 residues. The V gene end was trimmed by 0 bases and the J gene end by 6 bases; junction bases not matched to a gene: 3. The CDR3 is CASSVVAGGNSPLHF. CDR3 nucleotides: TGTGCCAGCAGCGTAGTGGCAGGGGGTAATTCACCCCTCCACTTT.

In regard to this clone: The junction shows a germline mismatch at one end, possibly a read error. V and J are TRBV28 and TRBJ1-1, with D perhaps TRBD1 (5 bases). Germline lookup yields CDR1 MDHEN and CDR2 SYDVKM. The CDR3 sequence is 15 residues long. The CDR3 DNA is TGTGCCAGCACTGTAGGGGCGCCCCGGAACGCTGAAGCTTTCTTT. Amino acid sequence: CASTVGAPRNAEAFF.

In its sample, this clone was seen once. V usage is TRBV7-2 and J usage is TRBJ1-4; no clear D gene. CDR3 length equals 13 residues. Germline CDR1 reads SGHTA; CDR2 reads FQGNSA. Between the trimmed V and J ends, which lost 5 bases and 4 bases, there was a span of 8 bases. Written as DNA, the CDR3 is TGTGCCAGCAGCCCAGGCGTTAATGAAAAACTGTTTTTT. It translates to CASSPGVNEKLFF.

CDR3 bases: TGTGCCAGCAGCCCCACCCCTCCGGGAGGGCCCAATGAGCAGTTCTTC. Amino acids: CASSPTPPGGPNEQFF. V usage is TRBV5-4 and J usage is TRBJ2-1, with 8 bases aligning to TRBD2. Germline V gene sequence: CDR1 SGHNT, CDR2 YYREEE (reference sequence). This CDR3 is built from 16 residues. V shed 4 bases and J 6 bases; nucleotides not matched to a gene: 12.

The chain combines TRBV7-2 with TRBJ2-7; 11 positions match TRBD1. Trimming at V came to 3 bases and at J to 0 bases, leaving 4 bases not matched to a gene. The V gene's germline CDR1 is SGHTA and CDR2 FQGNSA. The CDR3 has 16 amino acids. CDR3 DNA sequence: TGTGCCAGCAGCTTTAGGACAGGGGGCTACTCCTACGAGCAGTACTTC. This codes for CASSFRTGGYSYEQYF.

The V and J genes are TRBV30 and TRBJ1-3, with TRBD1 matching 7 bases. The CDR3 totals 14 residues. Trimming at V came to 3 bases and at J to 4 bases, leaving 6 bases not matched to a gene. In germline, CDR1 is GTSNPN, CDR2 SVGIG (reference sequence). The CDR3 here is CAWRSGTDGNTIYF. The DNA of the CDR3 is TGTGCCTGGAGGTCTGGGACAGACGGAAACACCATATATTTT. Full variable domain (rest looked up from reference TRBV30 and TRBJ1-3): SQTIHQWPATLVQPVGSPLSLECTVEGTSNPNLYWYRQAAGRGLQLLFYSVGIGQISSEVPQNLSASRPQDRQFILSSKKLLLSDSGFYLCAWRSGTDGNTIYFGEGSWLTVV.

CDR3 loop: CASSPGANYGYTF. In nucleotides, the CDR3 is TGTGCCAGCAGCCCGGGGGCTAACTATGGCTACACCTTC. This chain connects TRBV3-1 (or the pseudogene TRBV3-2) to TRBJ1-2; maybe TRBD1 (5 bases). The CDR3 length is 13 residues. Trimming removed 4 bases at V and 0 bases at J, with 6 bases between. Per germline, CDR1 LGHDT and CDR2 YNNKEL (reference sequence).

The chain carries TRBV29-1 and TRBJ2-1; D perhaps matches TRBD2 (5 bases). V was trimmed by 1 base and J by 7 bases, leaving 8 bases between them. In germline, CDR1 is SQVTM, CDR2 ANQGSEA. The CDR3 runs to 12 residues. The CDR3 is CSVEVGGNEQFF. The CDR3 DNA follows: TGCAGCGTTGAAGTAGGAGGTAATGAGCAGTTCTTC.

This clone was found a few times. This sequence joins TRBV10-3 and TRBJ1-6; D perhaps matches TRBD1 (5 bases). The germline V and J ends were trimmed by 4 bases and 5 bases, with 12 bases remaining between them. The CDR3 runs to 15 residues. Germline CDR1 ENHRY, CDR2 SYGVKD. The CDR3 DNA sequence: TGTGCCATCAGTGTACGGTCGGGGGATAATTCACCCCTCCACTTT. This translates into CAISVRSGDNSPLHF.

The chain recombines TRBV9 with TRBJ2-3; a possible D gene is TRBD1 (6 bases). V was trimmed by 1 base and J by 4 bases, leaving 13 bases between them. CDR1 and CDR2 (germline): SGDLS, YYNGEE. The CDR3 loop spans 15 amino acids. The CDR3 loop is CASSVLNRESDTQYF. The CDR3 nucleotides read TGTGCCAGCAGCGTATTAAACAGGGAGTCAGATACGCAGTATTTT.

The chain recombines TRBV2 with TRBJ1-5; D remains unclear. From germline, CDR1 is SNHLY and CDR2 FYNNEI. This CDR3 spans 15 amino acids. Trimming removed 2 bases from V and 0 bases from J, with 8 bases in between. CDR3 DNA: TGTGCCAGCAGTGAAAGAGTACGTAGCAATCAGCCCCAGCATTTT. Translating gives CASSERVRSNQPQHF.

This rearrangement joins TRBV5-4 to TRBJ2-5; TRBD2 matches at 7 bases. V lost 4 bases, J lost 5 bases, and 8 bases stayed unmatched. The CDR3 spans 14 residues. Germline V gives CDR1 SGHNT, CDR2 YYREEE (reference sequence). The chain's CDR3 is CASSPRTSAETQYF. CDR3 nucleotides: TGTGCCAGCAGCCCAAGGACTAGTGCGGAGACCCAGTACTTC.

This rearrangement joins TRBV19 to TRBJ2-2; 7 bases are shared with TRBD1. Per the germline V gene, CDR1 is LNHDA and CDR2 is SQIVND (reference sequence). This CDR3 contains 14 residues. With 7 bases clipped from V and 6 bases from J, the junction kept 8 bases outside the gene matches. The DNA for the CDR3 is TGTGCCAGTACCCCGACAGGGTCGTCCGGGGAGCTGTTTTTT. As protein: CASTPTGSSGELFF.

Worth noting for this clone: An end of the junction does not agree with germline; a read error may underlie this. The CDR3 region has the DNA TGCAGTGCCACCGGACAGTCGAACTTC. This translates into CSATGQSNF. V is TRBV20-1 and J is TRBJ1-2, with D possibly TRBD1 on 6 matching bases. Germline-derived CDR1 and CDR2 are DFQATT and SNEGSKA (reference sequence). The CDR3 has 9 residues.

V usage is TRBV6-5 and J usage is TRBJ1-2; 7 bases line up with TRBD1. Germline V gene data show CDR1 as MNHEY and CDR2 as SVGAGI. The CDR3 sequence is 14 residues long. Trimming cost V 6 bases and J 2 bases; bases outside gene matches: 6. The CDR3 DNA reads TGTGCCAGCAGAAACCCGGGACAGAACTATGGCTACACCTTC. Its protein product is CASRNPGQNYGYTF.

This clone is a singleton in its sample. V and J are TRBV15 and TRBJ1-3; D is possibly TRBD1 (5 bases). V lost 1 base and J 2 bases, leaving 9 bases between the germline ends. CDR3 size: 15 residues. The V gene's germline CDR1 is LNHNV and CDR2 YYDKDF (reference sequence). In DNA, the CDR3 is TGTGCCACCAGCAGAGGTACAGGAACTGGAAACACCATATATTTT. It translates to CATSRGTGTGNTIYF.

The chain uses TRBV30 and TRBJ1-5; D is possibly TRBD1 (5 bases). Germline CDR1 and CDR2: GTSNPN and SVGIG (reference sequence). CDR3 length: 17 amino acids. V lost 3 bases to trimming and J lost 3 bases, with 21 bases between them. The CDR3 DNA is TGTGCCTGGAGCGTATCGGACGCAGGGTGGGACAATCAGCCCCAGCATTTT. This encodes CAWSVSDAGWDNQPQHF.

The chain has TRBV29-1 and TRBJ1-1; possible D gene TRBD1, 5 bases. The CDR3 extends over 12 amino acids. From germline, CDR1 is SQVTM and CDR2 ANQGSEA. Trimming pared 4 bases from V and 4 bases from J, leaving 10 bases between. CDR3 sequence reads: CSVGQRFTEAFF. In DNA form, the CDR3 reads TGCAGCGTTGGACAGAGATTCACTGAAGCTTTCTTT.

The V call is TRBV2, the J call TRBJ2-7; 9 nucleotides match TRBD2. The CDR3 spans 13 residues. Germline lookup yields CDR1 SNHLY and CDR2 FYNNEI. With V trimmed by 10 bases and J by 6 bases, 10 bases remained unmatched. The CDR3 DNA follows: TGTGCCATGGCTAGCGGGGAATTGGTCGAGCAGTACTTC. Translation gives CAMASGELVEQYF.

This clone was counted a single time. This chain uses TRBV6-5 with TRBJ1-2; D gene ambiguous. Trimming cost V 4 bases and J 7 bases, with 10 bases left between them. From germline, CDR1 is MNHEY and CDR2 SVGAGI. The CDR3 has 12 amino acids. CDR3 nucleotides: TGTGCCAGCAGTTGCGTGTTGTGTGGCTACACCTTC. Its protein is CASSCVLCGYTF.

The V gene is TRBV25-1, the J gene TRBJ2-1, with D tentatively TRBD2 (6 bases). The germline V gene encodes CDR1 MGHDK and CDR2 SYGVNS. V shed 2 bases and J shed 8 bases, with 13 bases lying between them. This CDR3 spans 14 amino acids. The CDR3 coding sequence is TGTGCCAGCAGTGAAGGGACTCCCGGGCATGAGCAGTTCTTC. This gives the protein CASSEGTPGHEQFF.

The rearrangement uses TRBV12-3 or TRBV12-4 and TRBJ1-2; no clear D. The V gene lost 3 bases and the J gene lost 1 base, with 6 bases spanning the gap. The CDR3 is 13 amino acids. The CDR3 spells CASSFGVNYGYTF. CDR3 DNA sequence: TGTGCCAGCAGTTTCGGGGTTAACTATGGCTACACCTTC.